This T cell receptor (beta chain) is drawn from a study of blood T cell repertoires in COVID-19. Across the whole study: From the United States, Italy and Spain came samples of acute and convalescent COVID-19. T cells, B-cell-depleted T cells, or PBMCs supplied cDNA or gDNA.

Germline V gene lookup returns CDR1 ENHRY and CDR2 SYGVKD. The CDR3 has 14 residues. V lost 8 bases, J lost 1 base, and 7 bases stayed unmatched. Original data processing: Estimation of nucleated cell counts relied on the amplification of reference gene primers. Produced via immunoSEQ multiplex PCR; TCRdb's table is partial and in-frame only. Clone size and V and J calls were adopted from that table, with D and trimming inferred from the DNA. The table lists fewer than 350,000 clones, around 89% of them singletons. V gene TRBV10-3 combines with J gene TRBJ1-1; 7 nucleotides align to TRBD1. Input material: peripheral blood. The sequence was collected from a man aged 40-49 years with acute or convalescent COVID-19. Written as DNA, the CDR3 is TGTGCCATCTGTTTGACAGGGTCGAACACTGAAGCTTTCTTT. Translating it yields CAICLTGSNTEAFF.